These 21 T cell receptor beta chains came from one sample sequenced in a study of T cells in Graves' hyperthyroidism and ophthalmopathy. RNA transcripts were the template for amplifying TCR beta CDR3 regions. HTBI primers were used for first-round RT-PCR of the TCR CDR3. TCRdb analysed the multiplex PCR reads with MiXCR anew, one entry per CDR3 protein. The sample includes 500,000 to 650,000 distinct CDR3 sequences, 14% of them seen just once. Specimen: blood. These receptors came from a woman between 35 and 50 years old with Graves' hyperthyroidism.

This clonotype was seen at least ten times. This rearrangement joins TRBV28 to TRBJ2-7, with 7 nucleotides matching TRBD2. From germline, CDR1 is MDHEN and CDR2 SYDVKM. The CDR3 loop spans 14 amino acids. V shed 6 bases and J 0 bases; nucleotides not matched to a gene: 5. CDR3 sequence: CASRSGGSSYEQYF. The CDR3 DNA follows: TGTGCCAGCAGAAGTGGCGGGAGCTCCTACGAGCAGTACTTC.

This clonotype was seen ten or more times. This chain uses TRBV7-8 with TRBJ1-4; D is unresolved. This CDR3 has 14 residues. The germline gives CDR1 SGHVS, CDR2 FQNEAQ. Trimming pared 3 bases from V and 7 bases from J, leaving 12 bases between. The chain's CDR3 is CASSLVQFSEKLFF. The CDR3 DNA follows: TGTGCCAGCAGCTTGGTACAATTTAGTGAAAAACTGTTTTTT. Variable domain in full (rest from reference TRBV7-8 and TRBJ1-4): GAGVSQSPRYKVAKRGQDVALRCDPISGHVSLFWYQQALGQGPEFLTYFQNEAQLDKSGLPSDRFFAERPEGSVSTLKIQRTQQEDSAVYLCASSLVQFSEKLFFGSGTQLSVL.

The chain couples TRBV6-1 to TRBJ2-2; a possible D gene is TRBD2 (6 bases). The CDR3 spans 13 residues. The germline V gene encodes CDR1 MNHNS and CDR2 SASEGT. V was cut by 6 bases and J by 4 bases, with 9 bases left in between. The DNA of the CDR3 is TGTGCCAGCAGGGACGGGGGCACCGGGGAGCTGTTTTTT. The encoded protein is CASRDGGTGELFF.

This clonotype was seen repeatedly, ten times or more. Here the CDR3 DNA reads TGTGCCAGCAAGGACAGCCTCACTGAAGCTTTCTTT. This translates into CASKDSLTEAFF. The chain uses TRBV12-3 or TRBV12-4 and TRBJ1-1; possibly TRBD1 for D (6 bases). This CDR3 is 12 amino acids long. Deletions cut 7 bases from V and 4 bases from J, with 10 bases between.

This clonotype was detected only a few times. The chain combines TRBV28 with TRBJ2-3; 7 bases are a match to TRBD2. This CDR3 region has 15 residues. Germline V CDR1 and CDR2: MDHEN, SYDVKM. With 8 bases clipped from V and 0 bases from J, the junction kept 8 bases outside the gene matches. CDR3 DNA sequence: TGTGCCAGCGCCGGGACTACCACTAGCACAGATACGCAGTATTTT. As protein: CASAGTTTSTDTQYF.

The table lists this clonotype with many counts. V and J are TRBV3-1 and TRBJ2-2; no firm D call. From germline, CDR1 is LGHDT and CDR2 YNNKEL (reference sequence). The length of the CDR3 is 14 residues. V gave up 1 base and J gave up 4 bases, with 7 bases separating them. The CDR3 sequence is CASSQGASTGELFF. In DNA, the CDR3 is TGTGCCAGCAGCCAAGGAGCGTCCACCGGGGAGCTGTTTTTT.

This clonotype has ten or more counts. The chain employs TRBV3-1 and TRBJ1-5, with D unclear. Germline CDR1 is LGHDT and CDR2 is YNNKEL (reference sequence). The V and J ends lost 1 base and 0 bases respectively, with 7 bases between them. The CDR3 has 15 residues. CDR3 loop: CASSQGQNSNQPQHF. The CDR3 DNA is TGTGCCAGCAGCCAAGGCCAAAATAGCAATCAGCCCCAGCATTTT.

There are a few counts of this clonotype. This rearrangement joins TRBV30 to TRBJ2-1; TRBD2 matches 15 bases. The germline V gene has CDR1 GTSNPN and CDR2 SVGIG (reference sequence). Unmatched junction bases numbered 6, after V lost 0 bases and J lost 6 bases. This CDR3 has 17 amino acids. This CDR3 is CAWSVLRTSGRANEQFF. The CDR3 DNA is TGTGCCTGGAGTGTACTCCGGACTAGCGGGAGGGCCAATGAGCAGTTCTTC.

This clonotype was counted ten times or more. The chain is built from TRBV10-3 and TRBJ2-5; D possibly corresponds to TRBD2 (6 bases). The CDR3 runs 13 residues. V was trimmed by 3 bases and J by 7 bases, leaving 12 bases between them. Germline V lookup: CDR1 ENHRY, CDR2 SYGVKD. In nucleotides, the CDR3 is TGTGCCATCAGTGACGAGGGAGGCGGGACCCAGTACTTC. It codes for CAISDEGGGTQYF.

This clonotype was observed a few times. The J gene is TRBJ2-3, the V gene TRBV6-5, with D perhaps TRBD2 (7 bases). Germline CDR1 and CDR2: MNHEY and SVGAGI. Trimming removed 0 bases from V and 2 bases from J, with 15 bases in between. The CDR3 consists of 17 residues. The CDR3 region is CASSYSTTGRDTDTQYF. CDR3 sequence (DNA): TGTGCCAGCAGTTACTCGACAACAGGGAGGGACACAGATACGCAGTATTTT.

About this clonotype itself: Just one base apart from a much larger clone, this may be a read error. Here the CDR3 DNA reads TGTGCCAGCAGTTCGGGACAGGGAAAAAACACTCAGTACTTC. It codes for CASSSGQGKNTQYF. The chain links TRBV28 to TRBJ2-4; 9 bases are a match to TRBD1. Per the germline V gene, CDR1 is MDHEN and CDR2 is SYDVKM. The CDR3 is made up of 14 amino acids.

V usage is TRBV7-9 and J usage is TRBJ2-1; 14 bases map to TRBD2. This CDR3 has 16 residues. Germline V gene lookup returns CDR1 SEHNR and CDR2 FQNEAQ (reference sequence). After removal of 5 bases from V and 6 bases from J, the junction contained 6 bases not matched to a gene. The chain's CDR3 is CASSAPGTSGSNEQFF. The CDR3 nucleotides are TGTGCCAGCAGCGCGCCCGGGACTAGCGGGAGCAATGAGCAGTTCTTC.

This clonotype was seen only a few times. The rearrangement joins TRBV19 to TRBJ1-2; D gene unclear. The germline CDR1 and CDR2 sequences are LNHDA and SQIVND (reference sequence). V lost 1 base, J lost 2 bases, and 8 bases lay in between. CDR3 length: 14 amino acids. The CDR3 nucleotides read TGTGCCAGTAGTATAGGGCGGAAGAACTATGGCTACACCTTC. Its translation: CASSIGRKNYGYTF.

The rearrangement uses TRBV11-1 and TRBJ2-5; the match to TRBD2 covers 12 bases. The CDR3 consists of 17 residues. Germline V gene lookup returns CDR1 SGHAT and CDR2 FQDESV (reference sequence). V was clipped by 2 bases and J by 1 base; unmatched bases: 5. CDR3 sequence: CASSLQASGRAQETQYF. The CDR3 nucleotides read TGTGCCAGCAGCTTACAGGCTAGCGGGAGGGCCCAAGAGACCCAGTACTTC. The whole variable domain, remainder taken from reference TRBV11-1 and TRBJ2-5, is EAEVAQSPRYKITEKSQAVAFWCDPISGHATLYWYRQILGQGPELLVQFQDESVVDDSQLPKDRFSAERLKGVDSTLKIQPAELGDSAMYLCASSLQASGRAQETQYFGPGTRLLVL.

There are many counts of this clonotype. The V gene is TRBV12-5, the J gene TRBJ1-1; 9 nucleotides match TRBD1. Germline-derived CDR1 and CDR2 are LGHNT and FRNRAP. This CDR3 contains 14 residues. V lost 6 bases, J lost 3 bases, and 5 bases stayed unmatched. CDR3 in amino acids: CASGQGALDTEAFF. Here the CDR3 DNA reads TGTGCTAGTGGACAGGGGGCGCTGGACACTGAAGCTTTCTTT.

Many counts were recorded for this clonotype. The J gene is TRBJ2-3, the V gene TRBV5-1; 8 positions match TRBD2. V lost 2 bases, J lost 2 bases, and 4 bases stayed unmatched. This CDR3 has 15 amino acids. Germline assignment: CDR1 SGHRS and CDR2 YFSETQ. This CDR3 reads CASSLAGVDTDTQYF. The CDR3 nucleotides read TGCGCCAGCAGCTTAGCGGGAGTAGACACAGATACGCAGTATTTT.

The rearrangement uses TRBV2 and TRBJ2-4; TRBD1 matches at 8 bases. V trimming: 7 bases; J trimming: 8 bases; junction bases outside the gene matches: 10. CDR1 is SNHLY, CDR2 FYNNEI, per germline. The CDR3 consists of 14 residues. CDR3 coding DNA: TGTGCCAGCAAAGACTCAACAGGGGGTGACATTCAGTACTTC. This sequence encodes CASKDSTGGDIQYF.

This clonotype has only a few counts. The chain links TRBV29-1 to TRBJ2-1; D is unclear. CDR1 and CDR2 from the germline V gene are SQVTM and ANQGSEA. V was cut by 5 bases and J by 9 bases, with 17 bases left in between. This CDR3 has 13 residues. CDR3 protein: CSVSTVRSFEQFF. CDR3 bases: TGCAGCGTTTCAACAGTTAGATCTTTTGAGCAGTTCTTC.

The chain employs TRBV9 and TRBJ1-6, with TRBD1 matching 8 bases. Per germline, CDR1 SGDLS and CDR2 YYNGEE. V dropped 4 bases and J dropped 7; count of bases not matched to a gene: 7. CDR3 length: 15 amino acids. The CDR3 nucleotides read TGTGCCAGCAGCCCCGACAGGGGATACAATTCACCCCTCCACTTT. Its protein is CASSPDRGYNSPLHF.

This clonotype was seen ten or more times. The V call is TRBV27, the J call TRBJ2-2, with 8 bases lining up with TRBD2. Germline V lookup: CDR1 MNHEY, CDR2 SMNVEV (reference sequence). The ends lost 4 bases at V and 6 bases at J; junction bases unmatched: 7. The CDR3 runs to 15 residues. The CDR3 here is CASSSAGERAGELFF. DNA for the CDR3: TGTGCCAGCAGTTCAGCGGGAGAACGGGCCGGGGAGCTGTTTTTT.

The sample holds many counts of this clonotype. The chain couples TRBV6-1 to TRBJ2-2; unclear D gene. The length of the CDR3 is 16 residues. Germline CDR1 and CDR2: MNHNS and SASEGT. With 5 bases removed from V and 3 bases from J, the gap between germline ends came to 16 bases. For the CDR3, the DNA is TGTGCCAGCAGTTCTCCAGCAGGATGGGACACCGGGGAGCTGTTTTTT. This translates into CASSSPAGWDTGELFF.